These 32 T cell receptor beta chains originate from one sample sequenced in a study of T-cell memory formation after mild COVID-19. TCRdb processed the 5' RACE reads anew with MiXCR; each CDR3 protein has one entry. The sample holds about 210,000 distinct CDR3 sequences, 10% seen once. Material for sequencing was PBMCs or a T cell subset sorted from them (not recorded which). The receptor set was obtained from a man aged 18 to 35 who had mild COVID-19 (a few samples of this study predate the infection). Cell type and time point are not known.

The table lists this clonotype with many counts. In DNA form, the CDR3 reads TGTGCCAGCAGCTCTGGGGCCAACGTCCTGACTTTC. Translating gives CASSSGANVLTF. The chain couples TRBV7-2 to TRBJ2-6; D remains ambiguous. Trimming removed 4 bases from V and 2 bases from J, with 0 bases in between. Germline lookup yields CDR1 SGHTA and CDR2 FQGNSA. The CDR3 sequence is 12 residues long.

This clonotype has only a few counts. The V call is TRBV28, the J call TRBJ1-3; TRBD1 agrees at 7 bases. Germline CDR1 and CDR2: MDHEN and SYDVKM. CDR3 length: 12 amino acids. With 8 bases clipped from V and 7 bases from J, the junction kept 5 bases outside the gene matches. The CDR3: CASVTGSNTIYF. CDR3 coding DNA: TGTGCCAGCGTGACAGGGAGCAACACCATATATTTT.

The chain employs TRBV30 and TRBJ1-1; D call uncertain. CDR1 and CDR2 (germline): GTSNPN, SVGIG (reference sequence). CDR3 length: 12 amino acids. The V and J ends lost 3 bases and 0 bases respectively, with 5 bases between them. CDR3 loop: CAWRGLNTEAFF. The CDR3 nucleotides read TGTGCCTGGAGGGGTTTGAACACTGAAGCTTTCTTT.

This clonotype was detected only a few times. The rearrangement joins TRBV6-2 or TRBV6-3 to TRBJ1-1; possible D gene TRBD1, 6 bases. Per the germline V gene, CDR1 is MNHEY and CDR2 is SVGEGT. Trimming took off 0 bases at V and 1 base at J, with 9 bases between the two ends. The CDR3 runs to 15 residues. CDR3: CASSYSGGANTEAFF. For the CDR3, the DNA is TGTGCCAGCAGTTACTCGGGGGGGGCGAACACTGAAGCTTTCTTT.

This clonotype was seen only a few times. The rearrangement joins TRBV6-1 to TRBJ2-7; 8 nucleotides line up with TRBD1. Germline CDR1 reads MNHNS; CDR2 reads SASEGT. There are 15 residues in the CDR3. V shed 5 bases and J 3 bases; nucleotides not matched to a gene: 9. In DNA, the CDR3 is TGTGCCAGCAGTTCCGGACAGGGAGGTTACTACGAGCAGTACTTC. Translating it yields CASSSGQGGYYEQYF.

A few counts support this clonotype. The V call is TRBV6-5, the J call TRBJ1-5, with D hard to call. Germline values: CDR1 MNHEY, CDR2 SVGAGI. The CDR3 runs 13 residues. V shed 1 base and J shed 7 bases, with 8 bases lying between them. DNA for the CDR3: TGTGCCAGCAGTTACTGGGCAGGACAGCCCCAGCATTTT. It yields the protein CASSYWAGQPQHF.

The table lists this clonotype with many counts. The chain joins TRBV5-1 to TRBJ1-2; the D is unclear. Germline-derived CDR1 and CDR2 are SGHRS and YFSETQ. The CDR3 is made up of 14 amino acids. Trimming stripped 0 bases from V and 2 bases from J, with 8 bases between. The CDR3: CASSLAPANYGYTF. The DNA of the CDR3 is TGCGCCAGCAGCTTGGCCCCGGCCAACTATGGCTACACCTTC.

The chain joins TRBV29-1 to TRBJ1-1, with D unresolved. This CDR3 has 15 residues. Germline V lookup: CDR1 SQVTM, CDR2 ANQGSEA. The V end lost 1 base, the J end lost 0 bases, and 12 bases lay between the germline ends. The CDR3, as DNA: TGCAGCGTTGAAGCACGGAAGAAAGTGAACACTGAAGCTTTCTTT. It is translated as CSVEARKKVNTEAFF.

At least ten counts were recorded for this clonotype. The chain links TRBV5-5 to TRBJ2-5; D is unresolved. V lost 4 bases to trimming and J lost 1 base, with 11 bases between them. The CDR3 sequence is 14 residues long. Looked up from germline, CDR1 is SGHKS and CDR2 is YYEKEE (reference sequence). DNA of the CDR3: TGTGCCAGCAGCACCGGACCGGTCCAAGAGACCCAGTACTTC. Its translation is CASSTGPVQETQYF.

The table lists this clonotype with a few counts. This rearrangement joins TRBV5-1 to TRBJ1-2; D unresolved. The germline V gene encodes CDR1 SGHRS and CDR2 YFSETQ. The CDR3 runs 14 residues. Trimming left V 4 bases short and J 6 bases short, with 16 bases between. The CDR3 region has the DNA TGCGCCAGCAGCCCATTGCGGCTTGGGGATGGCTACACCTTC. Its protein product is CASSPLRLGDGYTF. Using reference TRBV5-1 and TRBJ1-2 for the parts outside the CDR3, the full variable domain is KAGVTQTPRYLIKTRGQQVTLSCSPISGHRSVSWYQQTPGQGLQFLFEYFSETQRNKGNFPGRFSGRQFSNSRSEMNVSTLELGDSALYLCASSPLRLGDGYTFGSGTRLTVV.

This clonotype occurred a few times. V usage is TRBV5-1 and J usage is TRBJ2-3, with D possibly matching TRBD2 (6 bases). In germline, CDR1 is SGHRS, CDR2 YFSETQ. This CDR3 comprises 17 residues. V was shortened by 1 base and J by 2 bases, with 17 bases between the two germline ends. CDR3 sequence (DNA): TGCGCCAGCAGCTTGCCCCCGGGACTGACTACCACAGATACGCAGTATTTT. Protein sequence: CASSLPPGLTTTDTQYF. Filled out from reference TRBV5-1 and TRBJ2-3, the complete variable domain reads KAGVTQTPRYLIKTRGQQVTLSCSPISGHRSVSWYQQTPGQGLQFLFEYFSETQRNKGNFPGRFSGRQFSNSRSEMNVSTLELGDSALYLCASSLPPGLTTTDTQYFGPGTRLTVL.

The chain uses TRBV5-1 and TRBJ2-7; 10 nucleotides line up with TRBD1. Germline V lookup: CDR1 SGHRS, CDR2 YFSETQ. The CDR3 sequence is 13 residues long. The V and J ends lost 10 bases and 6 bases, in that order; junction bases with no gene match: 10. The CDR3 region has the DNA TGCGCCGGGTCCGACAGGGGGCCCTGCGAGCAGTACTTC. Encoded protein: CAGSDRGPCEQYF.

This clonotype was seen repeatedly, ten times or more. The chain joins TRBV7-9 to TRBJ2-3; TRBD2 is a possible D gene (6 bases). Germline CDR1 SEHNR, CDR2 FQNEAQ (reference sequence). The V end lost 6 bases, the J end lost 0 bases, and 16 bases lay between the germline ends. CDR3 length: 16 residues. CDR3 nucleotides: TGTGCCAGCAGACCTAAGCGGGCAGGCAGCACAGATACGCAGTATTTT. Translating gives CASRPKRAGSTDTQYF.

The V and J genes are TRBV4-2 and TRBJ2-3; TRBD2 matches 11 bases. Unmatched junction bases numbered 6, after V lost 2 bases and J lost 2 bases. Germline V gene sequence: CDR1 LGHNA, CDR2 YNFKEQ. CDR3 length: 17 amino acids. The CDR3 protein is CASSQPGLADFTDTQYF. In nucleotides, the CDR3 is TGTGCCAGCAGCCAACCGGGACTAGCGGATTTCACAGATACGCAGTATTTT.

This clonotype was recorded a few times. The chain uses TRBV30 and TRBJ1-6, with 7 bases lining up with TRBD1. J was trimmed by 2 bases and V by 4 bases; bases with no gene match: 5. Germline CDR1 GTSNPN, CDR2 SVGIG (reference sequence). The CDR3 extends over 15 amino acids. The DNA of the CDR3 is TGTGCCTGGACAACCGGGACAGCCTATAATTCACCCCTCCACTTT. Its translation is CAWTTGTAYNSPLHF.

The CDR3 spells CSVGTRDQGGYTF. CDR3 nucleotides: TGCAGCGTCGGAACCCGGGATCAAGGGGGCTACACCTTC. The chain has TRBV29-1 and TRBJ1-2; D is unresolved. V lost 6 bases to trimming and J lost 8 bases, with 19 bases between them. Germline V gene lookup returns CDR1 SQVTM and CDR2 ANQGSEA. This CDR3 is 13 amino acids long.

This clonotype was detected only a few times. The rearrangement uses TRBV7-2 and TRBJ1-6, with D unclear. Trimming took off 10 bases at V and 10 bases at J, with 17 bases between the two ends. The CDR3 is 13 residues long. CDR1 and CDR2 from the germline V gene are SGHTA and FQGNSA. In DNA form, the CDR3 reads TGTGCCACGCAAAGCGGGGTAAACTCACCCCTCCACTTT. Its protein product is CATQSGVNSPLHF.

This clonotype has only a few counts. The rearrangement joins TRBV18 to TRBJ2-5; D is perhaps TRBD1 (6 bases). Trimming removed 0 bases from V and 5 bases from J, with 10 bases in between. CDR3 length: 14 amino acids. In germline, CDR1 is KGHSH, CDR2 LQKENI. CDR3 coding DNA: TGTGCCAGCTCACCACCGGGGGCAATGGAGACCCAGTACTTC. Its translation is CASSPPGAMETQYF.

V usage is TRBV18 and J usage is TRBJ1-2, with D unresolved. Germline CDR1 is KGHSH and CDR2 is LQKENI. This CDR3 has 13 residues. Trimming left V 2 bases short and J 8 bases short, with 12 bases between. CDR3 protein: CASSPNVMSGYTF. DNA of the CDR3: TGTGCCAGCTCACCAAACGTAATGTCGGGCTACACCTTC.

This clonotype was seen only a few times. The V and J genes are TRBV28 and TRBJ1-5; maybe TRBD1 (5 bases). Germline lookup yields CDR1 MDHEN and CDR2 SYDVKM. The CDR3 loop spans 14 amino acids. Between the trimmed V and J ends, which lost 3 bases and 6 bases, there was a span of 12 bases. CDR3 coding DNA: TGTGCCAGCAGTTTGGGGGGTTTTGTTCAGCCCCAGCATTTT. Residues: CASSLGGFVQPQHF.

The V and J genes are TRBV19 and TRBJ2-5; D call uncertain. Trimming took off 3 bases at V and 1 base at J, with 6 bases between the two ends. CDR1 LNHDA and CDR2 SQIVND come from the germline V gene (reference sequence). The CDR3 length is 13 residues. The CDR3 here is CASSMIRQETQYF. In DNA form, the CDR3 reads TGTGCCAGTAGTATGATTCGCCAAGAGACCCAGTACTTC.

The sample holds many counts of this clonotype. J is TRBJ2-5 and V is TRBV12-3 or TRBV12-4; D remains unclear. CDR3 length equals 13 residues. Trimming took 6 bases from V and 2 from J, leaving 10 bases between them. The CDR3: CASRLNGQETQYF. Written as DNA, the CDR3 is TGTGCCAGCAGGCTCAACGGGCAAGAGACCCAGTACTTC.

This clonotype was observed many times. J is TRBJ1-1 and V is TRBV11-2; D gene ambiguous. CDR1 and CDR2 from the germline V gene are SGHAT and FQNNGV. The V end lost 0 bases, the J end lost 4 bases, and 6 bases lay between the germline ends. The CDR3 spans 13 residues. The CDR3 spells CASSLDRATEAFF. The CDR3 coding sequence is TGTGCCAGCAGCTTAGATAGGGCCACTGAAGCTTTCTTT.

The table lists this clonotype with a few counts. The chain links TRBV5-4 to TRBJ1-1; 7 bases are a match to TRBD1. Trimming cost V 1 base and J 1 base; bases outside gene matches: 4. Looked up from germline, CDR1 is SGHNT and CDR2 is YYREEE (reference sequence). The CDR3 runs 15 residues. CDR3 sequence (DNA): TGTGCCAGCAGCTTGAACAGGGGCGCGAACACTGAAGCTTTCTTT. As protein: CASSLNRGANTEAFF.

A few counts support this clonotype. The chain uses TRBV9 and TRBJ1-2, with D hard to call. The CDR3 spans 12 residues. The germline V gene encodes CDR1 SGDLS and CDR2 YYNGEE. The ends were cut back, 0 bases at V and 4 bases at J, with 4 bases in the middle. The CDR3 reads CASSVEGYGYTF. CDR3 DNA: TGTGCCAGCAGCGTAGAAGGCTATGGCTACACCTTC.

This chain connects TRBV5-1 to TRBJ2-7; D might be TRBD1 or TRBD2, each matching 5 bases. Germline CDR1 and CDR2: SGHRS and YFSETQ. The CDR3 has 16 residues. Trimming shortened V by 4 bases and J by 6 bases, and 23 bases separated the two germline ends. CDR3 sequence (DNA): TGCGCCAGCAGCCAGCAAAGCTCGACGGGGCAGGGCGAGCAGTACTTC. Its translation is CASSQQSSTGQGEQYF.

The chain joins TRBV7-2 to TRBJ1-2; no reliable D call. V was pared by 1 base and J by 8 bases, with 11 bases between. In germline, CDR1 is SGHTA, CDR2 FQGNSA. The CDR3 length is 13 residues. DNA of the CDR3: TGTGCCAGCAGCTTAGAGGGAATTCAGGGCTACACCTTC. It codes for CASSLEGIQGYTF. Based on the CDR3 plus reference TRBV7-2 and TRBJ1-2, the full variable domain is GAGVSQSPSNKVTEKGKDVELRCDPISGHTALYWYRQSLGQGLEFLIYFQGNSAPDKSGLPSDRFSAERTGGSVSTLTIQRTQQEDSAVYLCASSLEGIQGYTFGSGTRLTVV.

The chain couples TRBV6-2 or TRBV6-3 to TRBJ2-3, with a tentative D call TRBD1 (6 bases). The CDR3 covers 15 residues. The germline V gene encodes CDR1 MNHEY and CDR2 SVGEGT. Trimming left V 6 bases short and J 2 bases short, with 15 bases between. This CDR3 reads CASSHRDTYTDTQYF. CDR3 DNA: TGTGCCAGCAGCCACCGGGACACGTACACAGATACGCAGTATTTT.

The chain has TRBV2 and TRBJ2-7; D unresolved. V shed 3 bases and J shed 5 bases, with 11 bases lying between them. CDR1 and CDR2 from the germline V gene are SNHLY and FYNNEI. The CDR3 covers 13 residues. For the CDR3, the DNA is TGTGCCAGCAGTGAGGGAAGGGTCAACGAGCAGTACTTC. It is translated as CASSEGRVNEQYF.

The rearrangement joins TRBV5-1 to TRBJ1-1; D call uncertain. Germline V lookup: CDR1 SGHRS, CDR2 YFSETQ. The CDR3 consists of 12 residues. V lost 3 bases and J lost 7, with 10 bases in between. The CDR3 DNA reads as TGCGCCAGCAGCTCTGGACCGCGTGAAGCTTTCTTT. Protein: CASSSGPREAFF.

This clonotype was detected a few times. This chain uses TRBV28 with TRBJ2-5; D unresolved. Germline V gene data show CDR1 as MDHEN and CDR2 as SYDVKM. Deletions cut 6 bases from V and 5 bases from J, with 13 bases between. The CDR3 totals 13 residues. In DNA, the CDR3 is TGTGCCAGCAGGAGTGGAGTATGGGAGACCCAGTACTTC. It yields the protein CASRSGVWETQYF.

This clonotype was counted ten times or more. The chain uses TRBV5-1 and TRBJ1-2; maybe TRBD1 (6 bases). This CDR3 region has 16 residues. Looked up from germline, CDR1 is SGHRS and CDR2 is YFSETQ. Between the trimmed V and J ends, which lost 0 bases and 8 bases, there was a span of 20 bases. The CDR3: CASSLAGTRGAGGYTF. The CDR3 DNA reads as TGCGCCAGCAGCTTGGCCGGAACCAGGGGAGCCGGCGGCTACACCTTC.